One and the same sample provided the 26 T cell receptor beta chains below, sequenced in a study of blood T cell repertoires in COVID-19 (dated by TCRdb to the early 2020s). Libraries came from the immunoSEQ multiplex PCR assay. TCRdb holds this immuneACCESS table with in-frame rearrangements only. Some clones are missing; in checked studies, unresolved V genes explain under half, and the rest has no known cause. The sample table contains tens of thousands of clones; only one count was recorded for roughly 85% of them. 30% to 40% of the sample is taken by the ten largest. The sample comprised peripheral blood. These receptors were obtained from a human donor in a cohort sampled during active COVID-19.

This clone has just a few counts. The CDR3 sequence: CASSLNLGTSGSSYEQYF. The CDR3 nucleotides read TGCGCCAGCAGCTTGAACCTCGGGACTAGCGGGAGCTCCTACGAGCAGTACTTC. V usage is TRBV5-1 and J usage is TRBJ2-7; 14 bases match TRBD2. The junction had 6 bases not matched to a gene; V was cut back by 1 base and J by 0 bases. The CDR3 is made up of 18 amino acids. Germline V gene lookup returns CDR1 SGHRS and CDR2 YFSETQ.

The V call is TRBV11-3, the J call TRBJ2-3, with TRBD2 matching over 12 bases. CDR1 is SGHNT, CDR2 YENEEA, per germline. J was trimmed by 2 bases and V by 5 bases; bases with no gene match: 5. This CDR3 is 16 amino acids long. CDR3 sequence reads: CASSQGLAGLTDTQYF. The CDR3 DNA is TGTGCCAGCAGCCAGGGACTAGCGGGCCTCACAGATACGCAGTATTTT.

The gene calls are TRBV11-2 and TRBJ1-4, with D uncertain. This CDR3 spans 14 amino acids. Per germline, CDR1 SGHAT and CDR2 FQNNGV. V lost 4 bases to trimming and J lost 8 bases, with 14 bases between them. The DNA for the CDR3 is TGTGCCAGCAGCTCCTCGGGCCAGCGGGAAAAACTGTTTTTT. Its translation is CASSSSGQREKLFF.

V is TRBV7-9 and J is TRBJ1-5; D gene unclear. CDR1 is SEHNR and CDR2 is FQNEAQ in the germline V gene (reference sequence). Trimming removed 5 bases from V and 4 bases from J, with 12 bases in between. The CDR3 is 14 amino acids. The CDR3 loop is CASSRDGLNQPQHF. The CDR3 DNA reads TGTGCCAGCAGCCGCGACGGACTAAATCAGCCCCAGCATTTT.

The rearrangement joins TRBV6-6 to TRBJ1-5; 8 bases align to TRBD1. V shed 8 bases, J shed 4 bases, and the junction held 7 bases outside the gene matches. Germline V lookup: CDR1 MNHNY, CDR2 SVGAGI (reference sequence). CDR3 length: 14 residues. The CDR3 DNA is TGTGCCAGCGGATACGACAGGGGTAATCAGCCCCAGCATTTT. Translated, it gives CASGYDRGNQPQHF.

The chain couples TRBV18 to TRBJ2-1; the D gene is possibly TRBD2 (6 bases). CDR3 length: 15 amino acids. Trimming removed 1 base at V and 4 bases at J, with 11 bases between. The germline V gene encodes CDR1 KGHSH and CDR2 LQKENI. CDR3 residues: CASSPRGTAYNEQFF. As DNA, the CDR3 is TGTGCCAGCTCACCACGAGGGACTGCTTACAATGAGCAGTTCTTC.

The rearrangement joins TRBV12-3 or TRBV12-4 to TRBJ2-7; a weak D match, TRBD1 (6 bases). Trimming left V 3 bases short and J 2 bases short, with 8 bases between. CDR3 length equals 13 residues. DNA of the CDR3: TGTGCCAGCAGTTTGGACAGTACCTACGAGCAGTACTTC. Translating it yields CASSLDSTYEQYF.

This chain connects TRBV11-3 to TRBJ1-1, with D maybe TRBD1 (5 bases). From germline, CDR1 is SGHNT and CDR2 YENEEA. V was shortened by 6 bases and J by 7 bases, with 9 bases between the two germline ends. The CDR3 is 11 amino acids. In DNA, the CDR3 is TGTGCCAGCAGATCACAGGTTGAAGCTTTCTTT. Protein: CASRSQVEAFF. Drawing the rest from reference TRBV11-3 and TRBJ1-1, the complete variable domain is EAGVVQSPRYKIIEKKQPVAFWCNPISGHNTLYWYLQNLGQGPELLIRYENEEAVDDSQLPKDRFSAERLKGVDSTLKIQPAELGDSAVYLCASRSQVEAFFGQGTRLTVV.

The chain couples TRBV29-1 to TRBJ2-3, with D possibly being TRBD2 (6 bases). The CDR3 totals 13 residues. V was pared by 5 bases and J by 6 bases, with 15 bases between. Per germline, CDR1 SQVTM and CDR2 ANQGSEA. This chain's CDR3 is CSVRDSLKDTQYF. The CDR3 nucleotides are TGCAGCGTTCGGGACTCCCTCAAGGATACGCAGTATTTT.

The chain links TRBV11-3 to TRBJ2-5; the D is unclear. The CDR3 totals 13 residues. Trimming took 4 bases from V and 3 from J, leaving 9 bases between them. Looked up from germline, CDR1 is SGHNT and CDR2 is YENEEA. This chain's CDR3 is CASSSDTEETQYF. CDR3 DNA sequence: TGTGCCAGCAGCTCCGACACTGAAGAGACCCAGTACTTC.

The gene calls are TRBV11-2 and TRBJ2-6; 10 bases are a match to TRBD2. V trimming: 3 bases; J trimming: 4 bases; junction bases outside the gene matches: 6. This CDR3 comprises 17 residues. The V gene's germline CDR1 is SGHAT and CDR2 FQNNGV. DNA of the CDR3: TGTGCCAGCAGCTTCTCAATTAGCGGGAGGGGGGCCAACGTCCTGACTTTC. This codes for CASSFSISGRGANVLTF.

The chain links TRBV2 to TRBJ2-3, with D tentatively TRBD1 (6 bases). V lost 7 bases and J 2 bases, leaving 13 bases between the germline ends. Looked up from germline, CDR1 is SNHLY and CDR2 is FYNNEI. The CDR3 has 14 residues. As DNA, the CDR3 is TGTGCCAGCAAAGACAGACAGGTCACAGATACGCAGTATTTT. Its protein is CASKDRQVTDTQYF.

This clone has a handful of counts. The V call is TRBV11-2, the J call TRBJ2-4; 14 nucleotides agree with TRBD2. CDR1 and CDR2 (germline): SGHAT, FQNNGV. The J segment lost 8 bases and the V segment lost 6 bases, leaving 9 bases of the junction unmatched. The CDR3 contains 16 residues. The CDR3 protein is CASSQGTSGRSDIQYF. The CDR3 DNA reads TGTGCCAGCAGTCAGGGGACTAGCGGGAGATCGGACATTCAGTACTTC.

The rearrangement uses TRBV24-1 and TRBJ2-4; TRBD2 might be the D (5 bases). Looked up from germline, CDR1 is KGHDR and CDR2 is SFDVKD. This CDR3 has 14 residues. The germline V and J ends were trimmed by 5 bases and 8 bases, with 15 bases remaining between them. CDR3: CATSAGTRKDIQYF. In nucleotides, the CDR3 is TGTGCCACCAGTGCAGGAACTAGAAAGGACATTCAGTACTTC.

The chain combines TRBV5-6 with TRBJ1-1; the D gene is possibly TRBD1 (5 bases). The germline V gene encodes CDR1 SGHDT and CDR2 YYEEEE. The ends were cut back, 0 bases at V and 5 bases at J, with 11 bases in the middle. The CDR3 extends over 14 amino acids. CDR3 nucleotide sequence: TGTGCCAGCAGCTTGGCCGATAGGGGTACTGAAGCTTTCTTT. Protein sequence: CASSLADRGTEAFF.

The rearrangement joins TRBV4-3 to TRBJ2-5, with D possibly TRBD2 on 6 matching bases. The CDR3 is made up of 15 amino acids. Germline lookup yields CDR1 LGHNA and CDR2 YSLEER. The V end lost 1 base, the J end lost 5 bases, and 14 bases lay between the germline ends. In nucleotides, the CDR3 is TGCGCCAGCAGCCAAGGGGGGGTCCGACGGGAGACCCAGTACTTC. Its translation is CASSQGGVRRETQYF.

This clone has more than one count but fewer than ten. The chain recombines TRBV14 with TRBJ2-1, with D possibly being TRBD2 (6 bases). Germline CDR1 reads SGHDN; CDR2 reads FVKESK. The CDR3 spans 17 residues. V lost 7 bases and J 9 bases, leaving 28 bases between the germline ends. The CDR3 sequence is CASTPGGEPTFRGEQFF. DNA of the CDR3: TGTGCCAGCACCCCAGGAGGGGAGCCGACCTTTCGCGGTGAGCAGTTCTTC.

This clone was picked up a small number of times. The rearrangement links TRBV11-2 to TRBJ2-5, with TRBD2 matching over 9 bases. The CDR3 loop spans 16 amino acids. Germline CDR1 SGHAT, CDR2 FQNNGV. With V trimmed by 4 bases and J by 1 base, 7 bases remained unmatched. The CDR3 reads CASSSRAGGFQETQYF. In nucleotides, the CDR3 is TGTGCCAGCAGCTCCCGGGCGGGAGGGTTCCAAGAGACCCAGTACTTC.

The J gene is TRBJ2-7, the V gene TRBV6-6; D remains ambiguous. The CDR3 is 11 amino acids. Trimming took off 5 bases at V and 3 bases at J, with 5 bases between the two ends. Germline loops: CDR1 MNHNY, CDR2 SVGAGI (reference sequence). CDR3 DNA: TGTGCCAGCAGTCCACTCTACGAGCAGTACTTC. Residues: CASSPLYEQYF.

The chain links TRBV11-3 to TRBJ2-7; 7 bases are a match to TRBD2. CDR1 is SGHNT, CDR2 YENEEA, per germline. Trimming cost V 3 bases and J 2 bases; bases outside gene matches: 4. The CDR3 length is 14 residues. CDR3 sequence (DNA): TGTGCCAGCAGCTTCCAGCGGGGAGCCTACGAGCAGTACTTC. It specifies CASSFQRGAYEQYF.

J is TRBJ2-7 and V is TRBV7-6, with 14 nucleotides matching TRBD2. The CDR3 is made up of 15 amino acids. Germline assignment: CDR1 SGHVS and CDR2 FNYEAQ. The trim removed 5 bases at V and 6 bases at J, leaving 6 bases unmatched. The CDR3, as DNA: TGTGCCAGCAGCAGCGGGACTAGCGGGAGCGGCGAGCAGTACTTC. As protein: CASSSGTSGSGEQYF. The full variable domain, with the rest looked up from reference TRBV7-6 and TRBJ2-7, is GAGVSQSPRYKVTKRGQDVALRCDPISGHVSLYWYRQALGQGPEFLTYFNYEAQQDKSGLPNDRFSAERPEGSISTLTIQRTEQRDSAMYRCASSSGTSGSGEQYFGPGTRLTVT.

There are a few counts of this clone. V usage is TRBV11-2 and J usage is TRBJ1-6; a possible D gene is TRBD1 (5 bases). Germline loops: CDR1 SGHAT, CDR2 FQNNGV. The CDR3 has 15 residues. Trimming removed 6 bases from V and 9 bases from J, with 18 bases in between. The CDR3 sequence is CASSPSRQGGSPLHF. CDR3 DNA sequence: TGTGCCAGCAGTCCTTCGCGTCAGGGAGGTTCACCCCTCCACTTT.

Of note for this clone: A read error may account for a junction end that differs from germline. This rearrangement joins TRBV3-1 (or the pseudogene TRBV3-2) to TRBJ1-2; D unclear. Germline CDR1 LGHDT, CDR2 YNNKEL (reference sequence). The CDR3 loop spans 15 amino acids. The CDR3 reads CASSPWVQANYGYTF. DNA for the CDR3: TGTGCCAGTAGCCCATGGGTCCAGGCTAACTATGGCTACACCTTC.

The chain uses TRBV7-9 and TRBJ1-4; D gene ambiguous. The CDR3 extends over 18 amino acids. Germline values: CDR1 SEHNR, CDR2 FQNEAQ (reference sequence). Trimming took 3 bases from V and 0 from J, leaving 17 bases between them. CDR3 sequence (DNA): TGTGCCAGCAGCTTCTCTTGCGGGCAAAGAGCAACTAATGAAAAACTGTTTTTT. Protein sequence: CASSFSCGQRATNEKLFF.

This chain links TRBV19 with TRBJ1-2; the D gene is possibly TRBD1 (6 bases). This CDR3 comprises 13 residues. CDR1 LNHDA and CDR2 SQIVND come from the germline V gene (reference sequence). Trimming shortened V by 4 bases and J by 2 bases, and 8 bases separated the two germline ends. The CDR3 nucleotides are TGTGCCAGTAGTACAGGGGTCAACTATGGCTACACCTTC. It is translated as CASSTGVNYGYTF.

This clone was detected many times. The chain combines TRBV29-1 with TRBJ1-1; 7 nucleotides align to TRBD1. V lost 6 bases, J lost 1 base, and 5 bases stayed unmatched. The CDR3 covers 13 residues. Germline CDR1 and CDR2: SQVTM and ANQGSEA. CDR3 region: CSVFRQGNTEAFF. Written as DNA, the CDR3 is TGCAGCGTGTTTCGACAGGGGAACACTGAAGCTTTCTTT.